The following is a T cell receptor beta chain sequence with its context. The target antigen is unknown. Data came from immunoSEQ multiplex PCR; TCRdb stores just in-frame clones and leaves some out. The table shows 300,000 to 350,000 clones, with around 84% occurring only once. As for treatment: 19 received Ad26.COV2.S at low or high dose, single or two shots; about 5 received placebo; per-sample allocation not given. The samples were gathered on day 63 after the first injection of vaccine or placebo. The data stem from a study of Ad26.COV2.S vaccination and SARS-CoV-2 variants. Whole-study context: The donor was enrolled in the Ad26.COV2.S arm of the COV1001 trial.

Study-wide findings and caveats: Across vaccine and placebo recipients, the breadth of non-spike TCRs was similar.

The germline V gene encodes CDR1 SEHNR and CDR2 FQNEAQ (reference sequence). The V end was cut by 8 bases, the J end by 4 bases, with 18 bases between. CDR3 size: 16 residues. The chain has TRBV7-9 and TRBJ2-6, with no clear D. This specimen consisted of peripheral blood, obtained in a trial of Ad26.COV2.S vaccine versus placebo. The receptor comes from a person aged 18-65 years who received the Ad26.COV2.S COVID-19 vaccine or a placebo. CDR3 in DNA: TGTGCCAGCGGCTGGTCCATCGGTCTGGGGGCCAACGTCCTGACTTTC. Encoded protein: CASGWSIGLGANVLTF.